This entry concerns a single T cell receptor beta chain. Its specific antigen is unknown. No clone much larger than this one lies a single base away; base qualities are absent. What this sample's time point label stands for: baseline before first vaccination. Vaccinee samples came from UK trials COV001 and COV002, including a single-blind randomized controlled phase 2/3 trial of AZD1222 (ChAdOx1 nCoV-19) in healthy adults. For TCRbeta chain sequencing, PBMC samples were collected from trial participants at day 0 and at day 28 after the second dose. V drops 6 bases and J drops 0 bases, leaving 9 bases in between. The germline V gene provides CDR1 MDHEN and CDR2 SYDVKM. The cysteine opens and the phenylalanine closes a CDR3 of 13 amino acids. The read is trimmed to its CDR3 DNA, 39 bases read in frame from base 1. The sample comes from a study of T cell responses to AZD1222 COVID-19 vaccine (dated by TCRdb to the early 2020s). Background for the entire study: AZD1222 recipients whose second dose came at about 4 weeks and those whose second dose came at about 12 weeks were combined into one group, since spike-specific TCR depth and breadth did not differ between the two schedules. TCR sequencing covered over 230 trial participants: roughly 200 given two doses of AZD1222 and about 26 given two doses of MenACWY control vaccine. Enrollment into the trials was organized by age into subgroups of 18-55, 56-69 and 70-plus years, and those subgroups contained around 150, 28 and 57 TCR-sequenced participants, respectively. The full study reports these points: Because no day 14 peak-response samples were available, repertoires were characterized only after the peak T cell response. Vaccine-associated CD4 TCRs spanned the whole spike protein, with dominant responses in regions 160-218 and 743-854. Reportedly, almost half of the unique spike-specific TCRs recognized epitopes lying outside the regions that are mutated in the B.1.351 and B.1.1.7 variants. Participants were mostly white British, with more females than males. The authors suggested clonal diversity may have been underestimated. Spike-specific TCR breadth and depth rose significantly after two AZD1222 doses compared with day 0 and with MenACWY recipients. Only a handful of AZD1222 recipients were SARS-CoV-2 seropositive at baseline, limiting conclusions about previously exposed vaccinees. The 56-69-year group was small, and its depth increase did not reach significance, likely because of low power.

The CDR3 regions of human TCRbeta chains were analyzed by immunosequencing. On the authors' methods: Repertoire TCRs were matched against a reference library of SARS-CoV-2-specific TCRs generated with the MIRA antigen-specificity platform. Breadth was defined as the fraction of unique TCRs that were SARS-CoV-2-associated. Depth was defined as the fraction of total T cells that were SARS-CoV-2-associated. Each spike-specific TCR was assigned to its reactive spike region and to a CD4 or CD8 class using the MIRA data. Log10-transformed breadth and depth values were compared by one-way ANOVA with Sidak's multiple comparisons tests. Imported from immuneACCESS, the table was reduced by TCRdb to in-frame sequences with V and J called. These copies leave out some clones; in studies compared against another copy, an unresolved V gene accounts for under half, and the cause of the remainder is not known. The V and J calls and clone size were taken over from that table, and D and trimming were inferred from the DNA. The sample table holds 60,000 to 75,000 clones, of which 70% to 85% were seen once. The ten largest clones represent around 20% of the sample.

The specimen comprised peripheral blood, sampled on day 0 of AZD1222 vaccination. The sequence is built from TRBV28 and TRBJ2-7; the D gene remains uncertain. This receptor was taken from an adult in good health. The nucleotides read TGTGCCAGCAGCCTACTTTCCTCCTACGAGCAGTACTTC. Translated, this gives CASSLLSSYEQYF.